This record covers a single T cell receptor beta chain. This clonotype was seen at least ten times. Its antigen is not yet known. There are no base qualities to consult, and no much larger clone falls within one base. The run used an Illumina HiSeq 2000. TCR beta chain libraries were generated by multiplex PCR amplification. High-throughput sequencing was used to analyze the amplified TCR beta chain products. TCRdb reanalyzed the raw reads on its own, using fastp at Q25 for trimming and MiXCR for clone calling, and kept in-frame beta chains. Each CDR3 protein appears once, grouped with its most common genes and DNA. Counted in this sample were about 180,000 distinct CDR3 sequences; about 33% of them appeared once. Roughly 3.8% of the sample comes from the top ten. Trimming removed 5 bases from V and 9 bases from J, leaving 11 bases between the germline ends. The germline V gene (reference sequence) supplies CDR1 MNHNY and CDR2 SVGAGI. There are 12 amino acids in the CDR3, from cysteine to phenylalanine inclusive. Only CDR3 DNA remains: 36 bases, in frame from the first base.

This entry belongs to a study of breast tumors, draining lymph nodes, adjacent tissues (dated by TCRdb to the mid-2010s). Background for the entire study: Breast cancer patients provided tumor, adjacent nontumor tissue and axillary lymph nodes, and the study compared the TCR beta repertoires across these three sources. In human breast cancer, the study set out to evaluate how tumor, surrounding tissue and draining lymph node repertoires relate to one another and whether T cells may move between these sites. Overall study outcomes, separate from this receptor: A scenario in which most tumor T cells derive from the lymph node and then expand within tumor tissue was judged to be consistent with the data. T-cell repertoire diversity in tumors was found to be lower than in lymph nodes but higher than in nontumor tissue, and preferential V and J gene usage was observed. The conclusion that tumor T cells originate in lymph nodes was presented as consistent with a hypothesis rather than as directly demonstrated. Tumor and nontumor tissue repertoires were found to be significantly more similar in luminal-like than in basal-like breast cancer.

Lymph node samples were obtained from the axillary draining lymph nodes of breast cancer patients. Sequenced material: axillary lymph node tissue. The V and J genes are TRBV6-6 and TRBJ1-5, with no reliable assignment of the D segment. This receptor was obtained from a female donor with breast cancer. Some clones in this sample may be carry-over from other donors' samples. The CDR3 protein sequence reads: CASSPPPGPQHF. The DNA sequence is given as TGTGCCAGCAGTCCCCCCCCGGGGCCCCAGCATTTT.